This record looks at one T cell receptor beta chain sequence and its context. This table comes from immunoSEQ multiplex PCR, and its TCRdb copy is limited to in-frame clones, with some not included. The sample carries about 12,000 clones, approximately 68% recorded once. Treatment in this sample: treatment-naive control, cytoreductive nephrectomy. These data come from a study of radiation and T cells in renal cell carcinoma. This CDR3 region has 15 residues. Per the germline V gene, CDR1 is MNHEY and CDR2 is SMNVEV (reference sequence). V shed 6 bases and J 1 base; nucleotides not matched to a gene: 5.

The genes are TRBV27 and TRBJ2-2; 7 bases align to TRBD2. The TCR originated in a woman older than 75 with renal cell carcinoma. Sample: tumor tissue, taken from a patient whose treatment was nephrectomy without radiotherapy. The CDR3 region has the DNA TGTGCCAGCAGGATGGCGGGGGTGAACACCGGGGAGCTGTTTTTT. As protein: CASRMAGVNTGELFF.